This record looks at one T cell receptor beta chain sequence and its context. RNA in amounts of roughly 0.5 to 1 ug was reverse transcribed with random hexamers. TCRdb re-called the immunoSEQ multiplex PCR reads with MiXCR, one entry per CDR3 protein. The table includes 130,000 to 150,000 distinct CDR3 sequences, approximately 94% detected once. The CDR3 spans 15 residues. CDR1 is MGHRA and CDR2 is YSYEKL in the germline V gene. V was pared by 0 bases and J by 4 bases, with 12 bases between. The data derive from a study of CD8 T cells in Susac syndrome. V is TRBV4-1 and J is TRBJ1-1; D might be TRBD1 (6 bases). This TCR came from a human donor in good health. The sequencing sample was made of CD4+ T cells from PBMCs. The CDR3 bases are TGCGCCAGCAGCCAAGATTCACAGGGCCCCACTGAAGCTTTCTTT. Protein: CASSQDSQGPTEAFF.